This TCR beta chain was obtained from a study of T cell changes during pregnancy in multiple sclerosis. Data came from immunoSEQ multiplex PCR; TCRdb stores just in-frame clones and leaves some out. The sample has about 17,000 clones; roughly 90% are singletons. Germline V gene lookup returns CDR1 SGHTA and CDR2 FQGTGA. V trimming: 5 bases; J trimming: 2 bases; junction bases outside the gene matches: 6. This CDR3 has 15 amino acids. This clonotype was obtained from a female donor in good health, enrolled as a control in a pregnancy study. The V gene is TRBV7-3, the J gene TRBJ2-5; 9 nucleotides line up with TRBD2. The sample here was CD8+ T cells from peripheral blood mononuclear cells, taken after pregnancy. CDR3 nucleotides: TGTGCCAGCAGCCTAGGCGGGGGGGATCAAGAGACCCAGTACTTC. Protein: CASSLGGGDQETQYF.